This TCR beta chain was observed in a study of blood T cell repertoires in COVID-19. Study information: PBMCs, B-cell-depleted T cells, or T cells provided the cDNA or gDNA that made up the material.

The method was immunoSEQ multiplex PCR; TCRdb's version includes in-frame clones alone and lacks a portion of them. The sample holds under 200,000 clones, about nine tenths seen once. The CDR3 is 15 residues long. CDR1 and CDR2 from the germline V gene are SGHTA and FQGNSA. The ends lost 0 bases at V and 2 bases at J; junction bases unmatched: 0. The specimen sequenced was peripheral blood. The TCR originated in a man between 18 and 29 years old with active or convalescent COVID-19. The genes are TRBV7-2 and TRBJ2-7; 11 bases are shared with TRBD2. Written as DNA, the CDR3 is TGTGCCAGCAGCTTAGCTAGCGGGGGGGCCTACGAGCAGTACTTC. It yields the protein CASSLASGGAYEQYF.